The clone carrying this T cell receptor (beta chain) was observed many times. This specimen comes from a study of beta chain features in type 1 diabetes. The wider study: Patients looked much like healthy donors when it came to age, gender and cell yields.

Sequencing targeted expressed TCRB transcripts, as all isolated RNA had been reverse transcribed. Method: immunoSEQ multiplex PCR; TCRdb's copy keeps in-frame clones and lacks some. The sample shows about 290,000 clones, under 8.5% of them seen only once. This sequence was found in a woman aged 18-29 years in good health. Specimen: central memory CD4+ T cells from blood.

The CDR3 DNA reads as TGTGCCAGCTGGGGGCTGTCTGAAGCTTTCTTT. Its protein is CASWGLSEAFF. This rearrangement joins TRBV6-5 to TRBJ1-1; tentatively, D is TRBD1 (6 bases). The CDR3 spans 11 residues. V was clipped by 8 bases and J by 6 bases, with 10 bases between them. CDR1 MNHEY and CDR2 SVGAGI come from the germline V gene.